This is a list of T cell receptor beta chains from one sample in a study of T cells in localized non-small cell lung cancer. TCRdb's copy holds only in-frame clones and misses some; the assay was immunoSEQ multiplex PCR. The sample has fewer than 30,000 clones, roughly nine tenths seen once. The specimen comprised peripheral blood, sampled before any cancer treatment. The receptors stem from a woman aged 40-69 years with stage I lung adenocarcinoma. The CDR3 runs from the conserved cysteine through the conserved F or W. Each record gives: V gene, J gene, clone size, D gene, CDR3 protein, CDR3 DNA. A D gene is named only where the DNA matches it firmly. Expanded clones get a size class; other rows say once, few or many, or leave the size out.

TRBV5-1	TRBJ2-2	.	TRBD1	CASRTGQHTGELFF	TGCGCCAGCAGGACAGGGCAGCACACCGGGGAGCTGTTTTTT
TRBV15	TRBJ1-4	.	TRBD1	CATSKRQGLTNEKLFF	TGTGCCACCAGCAAACGACAGGGCCTAACTAATGAAAAACTGTTTTTT
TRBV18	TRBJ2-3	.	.	CASSPQGGLPPNRYF	TGTGCCAGCTCCCCCCAGGGGGGCCTACCACCCAATCGGTATTTT
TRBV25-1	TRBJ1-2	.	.	CASSARRGDGYTF	TGTGCCAGCAGTGCCCGGAGGGGGGATGGCTACACCTTC
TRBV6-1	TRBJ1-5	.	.	CASSEITGHLHNQPQHF	TGTGCCAGCAGTGAAATTACAGGCCACCTACACAATCAGCCCCAGCATTTT
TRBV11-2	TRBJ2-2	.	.	CASSRQGGANTGELFF	TGTGCCAGCAGTCGCCAGGGGGGGGCGAACACCGGGGAGCTGTTTTTT
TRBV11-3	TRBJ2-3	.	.	CASSPRTGTAPDTQYF	TGTGCCAGCAGCCCCAGGACCGGCACCGCCCCAGATACGCAGTATTTT
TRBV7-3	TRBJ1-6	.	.	CASSLWAGLNSPLHF	TGTGCCAGCAGCTTATGGGCAGGCCTTAATTCACCCCTCCACTTT
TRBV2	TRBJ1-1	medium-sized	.	CASSEAGGFEAFF	TGTGCCAGCAGTGAAGCGGGCGGGTTTGAAGCTTTCTTT
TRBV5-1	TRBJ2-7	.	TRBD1	CASSGTGPPVRSEQYF	TGCGCCAGCAGCGGGACAGGGCCCCCCGTTCGTTCCGAGCAGTACTTC
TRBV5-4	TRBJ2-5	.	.	CASSFGGRETQYF	TGTGCCAGCAGCTTTGGAGGGAGAGAGACCCAGTACTTC
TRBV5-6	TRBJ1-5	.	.	CASSFRGSNQPQHF	TGTGCCAGCAGCTTCAGGGGTAGCAATCAGCCCCAGCATTTT
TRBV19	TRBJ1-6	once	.	CASAQGQGNNSPLHF	TGTGCCAGTGCACAAGGGCAGGGGAATAATTCACCCCTCCACTTT
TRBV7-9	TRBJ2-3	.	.	CASSLSTTATDTQYF	TGTGCCAGCAGCTTATCCACAACAGCCACAGATACGCAGTATTTT
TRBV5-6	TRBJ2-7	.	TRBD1	CASSKGQGPYEQYF	TGTGCCAGCAGCAAGGGACAGGGGCCCTACGAGCAGTACTTC
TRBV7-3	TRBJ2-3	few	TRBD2	CASSSTPYTLRGGLDTQYF	TGTGCCAGCAGCTCAACCCCCTACACCCTCCGCGGGGGACTGGATACGCAGTATTTT
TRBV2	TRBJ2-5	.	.	CASSAPSLRETQYF	TGTGCCAGCAGTGCCCCCTCTCTCAGGGAGACCCAGTACTTC
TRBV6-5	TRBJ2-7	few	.	CASRRVGPYEQYF	TGTGCCAGCAGGCGGGTCGGGCCCTACGAGCAGTACTTC
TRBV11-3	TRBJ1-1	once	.	CASSLDSLMDLNTEAFF	TGTGCCAGCAGCTTAGATTCTTTAATGGATCTCAACACTGAAGCTTTCTTT
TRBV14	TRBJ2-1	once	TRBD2	CASSPLYRTSGPSSYNEQFF	TGTGCCAGCAGCCCCCTATACCGGACTAGCGGGCCAAGCTCCTACAATGAGCAGTTCTTC
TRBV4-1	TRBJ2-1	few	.	CASSQVQSEQFF	TGCGCCAGCAGCCAAGTACAAAGTGAGCAGTTCTTC
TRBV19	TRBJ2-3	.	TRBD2	CASSINSGDTQYF	TGTGCCAGTAGTATTAATAGCGGGGATACGCAGTATTTT
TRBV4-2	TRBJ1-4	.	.	CASSQQDAAEKLFF	TGTGCCAGCAGCCAGCAGGATGCTGCGGAAAAACTGTTTTTT
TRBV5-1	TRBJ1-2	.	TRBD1	CASSYELSGGAYGYTF	TGCGCCAGCAGCTACGAATTATCAGGGGGCGCTTATGGCTACACCTTC
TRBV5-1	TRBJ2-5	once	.	CASSLDRGIMETQYF	TGCGCCAGCAGCTTGGATCGGGGTATCATGGAGACCCAGTACTTC
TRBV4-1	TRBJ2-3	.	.	CASSQASRIISDTQYF	TGCGCCAGCAGCCAAGCCTCCAGAATCATCTCAGATACGCAGTATTTT
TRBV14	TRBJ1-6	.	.	CASSPYPNSPLHF	TGTGCCAGCAGCCCATACCCAAATTCACCCCTCCACTTT
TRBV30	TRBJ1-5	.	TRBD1	CAWGTRTGGFDQPQHF	TGTGCCTGGGGAACACGGACAGGGGGTTTCGATCAGCCCCAGCATTTT
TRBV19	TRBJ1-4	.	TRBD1	CASSGDRGSEKLFF	TGTGCCAGTAGCGGGGACAGGGGGAGCGAAAAACTGTTTTTT
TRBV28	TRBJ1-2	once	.	CASRLLGPNYGYTF	TGTGCCAGTCGCCTCCTAGGTCCGAACTATGGCTACACCTTC
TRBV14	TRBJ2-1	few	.	CASSAKLVHEQFF	TGTGCCAGCAGCGCCAAGTTGGTGCATGAGCAGTTCTTC
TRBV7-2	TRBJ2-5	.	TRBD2	CASSLSGGQETQYF	TGTGCCAGCAGCCTAAGCGGGGGCCAAGAGACCCAGTACTTC
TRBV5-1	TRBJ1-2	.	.	CASSSTVRAVDGYTF	TGCGCCAGCAGCTCGACAGTCAGGGCTGTCGATGGCTACACCTTC
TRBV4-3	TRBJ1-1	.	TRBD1	CASSHAGGMNTEAFF	TGCGCCAGCAGCCACGCAGGGGGCATGAACACTGAAGCTTTCTTT
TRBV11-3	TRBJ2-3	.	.	CASSAGASTDTQYF	TGTGCCAGCAGCGCGGGGGCCTCCACAGATACGCAGTATTTT
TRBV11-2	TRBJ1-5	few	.	CASSLDQVQPQHF	TGTGCCAGCAGCTTAGATCAGGTTCAGCCCCAGCATTTT
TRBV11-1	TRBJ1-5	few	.	CASSPGSNQPQHF	TGTGCCAGCAGCCCCGGGAGTAATCAGCCCCAGCATTTT
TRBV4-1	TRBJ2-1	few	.	CASSPGPPRTGGFRQFF	TGCGCCAGCAGCCCAGGCCCCCCCCGGACGGGCGGGTTCCGGCAGTTCTTC
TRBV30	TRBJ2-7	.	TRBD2	CAWSPAGGGEQYF	TGTGCCTGGAGTCCTGCGGGGGGTGGCGAGCAGTACTTC
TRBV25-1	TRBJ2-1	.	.	CASSELSGPSYNEQFF	TGTGCCAGCAGTGAATTATCAGGACCGTCCTACAATGAGCAGTTCTTC
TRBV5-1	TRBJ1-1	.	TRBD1	CASSPWTGRNTEAFF	TGCGCCAGCAGCCCCTGGACAGGGCGGAACACTGAAGCTTTCTTT
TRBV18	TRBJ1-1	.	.	CASSPAGARDTEAFF	TGTGCCAGCTCACCAGCAGGGGCTAGGGACACTGAAGCTTTCTTT
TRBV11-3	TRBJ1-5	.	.	CASSLLENGGEEQPQHF	TGTGCCAGCAGCTTACTCGAAAATGGGGGGGAGGAACAGCCCCAGCATTTT
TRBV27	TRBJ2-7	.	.	CASSLGIGYYF	TGTGCCAGCAGTTTGGGTATTGGTTATTACTTC
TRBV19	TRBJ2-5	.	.	CASSIFAARQETQYF	TGTGCCAGTAGTATTTTTGCCGCGCGGCAAGAGACCCAGTACTTC
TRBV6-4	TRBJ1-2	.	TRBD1	CASSEVGQGGNGYTF	TGTGCCAGCAGTGAAGTCGGACAGGGAGGAAATGGCTACACCTTC
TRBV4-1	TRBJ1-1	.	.	CASSQDPGGGSEAFF	TGCGCCAGCAGCCAAGATCCGGGTGGTGGGTCTGAAGCTTTCTTT
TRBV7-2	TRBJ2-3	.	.	CASSSGNTQYF	TGTGCCAGCAGCTCCGGAAATACGCAGTATTTT
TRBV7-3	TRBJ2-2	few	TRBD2	CASSLTPSGGANTGELFF	TGTGCCAGCAGCTTAACCCCTAGCGGGGGGGCGAACACCGGGGAGCTGTTTTTT
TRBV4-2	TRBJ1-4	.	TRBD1	CASSPRTGGYEKLFF	TGTGCCAGCAGCCCCCGCACAGGGGGCTATGAAAAACTGTTTTTT
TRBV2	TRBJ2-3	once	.	CASTRQWRGTDTQYF	TGTGCCAGCACCAGACAGTGGAGGGGCACAGATACGCAGTATTTT